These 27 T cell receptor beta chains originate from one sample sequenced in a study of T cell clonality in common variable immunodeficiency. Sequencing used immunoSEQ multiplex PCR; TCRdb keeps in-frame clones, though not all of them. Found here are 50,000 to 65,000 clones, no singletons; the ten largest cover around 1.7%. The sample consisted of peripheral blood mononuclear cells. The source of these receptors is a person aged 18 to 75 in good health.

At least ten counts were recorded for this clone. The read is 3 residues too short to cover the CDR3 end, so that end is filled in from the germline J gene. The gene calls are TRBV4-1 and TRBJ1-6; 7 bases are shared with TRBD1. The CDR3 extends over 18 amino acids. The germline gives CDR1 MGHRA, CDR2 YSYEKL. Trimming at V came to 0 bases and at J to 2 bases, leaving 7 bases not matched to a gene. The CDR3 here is CASSQDLAGGTYNSPLHF. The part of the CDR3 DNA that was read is TGCGCCAGCAGCCAAGATTTGGCAGGGGGGACCTATAATTCACCC.

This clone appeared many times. CDR3 DNA (partial): TGCAGCGTTGAGGCGAAGGGTCTCTACGAG. Translated: CSVEAKGLYE. The whole CDR3 region reads CSVEAKGLYEQYF. The chain combines TRBV29-1 with TRBJ2-7; D unresolved. The observed sequence ends 3 residues before the CDR3 terminus, with the missing tail filled in from the germline J gene. V lost 3 bases, J lost 3 bases, and 12 bases lay in between. The length of the CDR3 is 13 residues. Germline assignment: CDR1 SQVTM and CDR2 ANQGSEA.

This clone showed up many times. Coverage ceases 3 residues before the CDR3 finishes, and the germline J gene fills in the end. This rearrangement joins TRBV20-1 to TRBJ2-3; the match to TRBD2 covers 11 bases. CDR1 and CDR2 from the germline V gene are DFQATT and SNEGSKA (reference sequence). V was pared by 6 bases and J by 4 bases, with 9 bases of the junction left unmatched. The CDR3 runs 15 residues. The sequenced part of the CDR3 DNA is TGCAGTGCGCCCGCTAGCGGGGGGATTCCAGATACG. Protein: CSAPASGGIPDT. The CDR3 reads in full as CSAPASGGIPDTQYF.

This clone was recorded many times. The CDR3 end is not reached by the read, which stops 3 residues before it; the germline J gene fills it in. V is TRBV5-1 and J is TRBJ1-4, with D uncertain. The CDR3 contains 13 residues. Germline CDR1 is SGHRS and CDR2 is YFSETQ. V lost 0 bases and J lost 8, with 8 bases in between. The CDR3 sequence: CASSLERREKLFF. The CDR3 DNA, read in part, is TGCGCCAGCAGCTTGGAGCGGCGAGAAAAA.

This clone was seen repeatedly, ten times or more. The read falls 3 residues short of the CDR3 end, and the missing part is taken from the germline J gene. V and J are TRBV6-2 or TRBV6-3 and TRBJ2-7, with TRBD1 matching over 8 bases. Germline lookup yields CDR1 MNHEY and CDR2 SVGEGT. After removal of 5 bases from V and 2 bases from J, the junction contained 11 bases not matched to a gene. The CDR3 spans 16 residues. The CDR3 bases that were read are TGTGCCAGCAGTACGCGGACAGGGACCTTCACCTACGAG. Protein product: CASSTRTGTFTYE. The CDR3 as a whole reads CASSTRTGTFTYEQYF.

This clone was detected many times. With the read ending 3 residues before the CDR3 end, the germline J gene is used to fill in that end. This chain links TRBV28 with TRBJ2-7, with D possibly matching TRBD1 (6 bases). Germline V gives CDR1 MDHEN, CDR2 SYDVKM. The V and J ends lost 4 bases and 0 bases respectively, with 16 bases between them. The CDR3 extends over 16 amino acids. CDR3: CASSSPGAGHSYEQYF. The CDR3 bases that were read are TGTGCCAGCAGTTCCCCAGGGGCAGGGCACTCCTACGAG.

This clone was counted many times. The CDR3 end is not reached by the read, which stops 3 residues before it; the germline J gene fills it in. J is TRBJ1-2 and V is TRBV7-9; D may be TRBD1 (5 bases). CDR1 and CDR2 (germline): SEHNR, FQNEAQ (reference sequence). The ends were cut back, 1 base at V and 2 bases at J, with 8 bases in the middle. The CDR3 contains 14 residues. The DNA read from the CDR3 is TGTGCCAGCAGCTTAGTCGGGGGAAACTATGGC. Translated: CASSLVGGNYG. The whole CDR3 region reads CASSLVGGNYGYTF.

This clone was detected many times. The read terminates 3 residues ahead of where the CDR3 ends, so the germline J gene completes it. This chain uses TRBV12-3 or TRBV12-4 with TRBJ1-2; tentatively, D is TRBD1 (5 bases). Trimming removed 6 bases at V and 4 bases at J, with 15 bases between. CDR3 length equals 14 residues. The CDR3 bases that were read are TGTGCCAGCAGCCTCCCGGGACTTACCTATGGC. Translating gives CASSLPGLTYG. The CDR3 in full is CASSLPGLTYGYTF.

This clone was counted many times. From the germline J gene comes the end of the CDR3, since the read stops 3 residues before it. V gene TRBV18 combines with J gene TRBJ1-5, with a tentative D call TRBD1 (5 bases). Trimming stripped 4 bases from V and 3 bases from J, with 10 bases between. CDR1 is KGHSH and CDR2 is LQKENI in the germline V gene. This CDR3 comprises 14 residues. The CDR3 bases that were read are TGTGCCAGCTCACAGGGGATTTCCAATCAGCCC. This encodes CASSQGISNQP. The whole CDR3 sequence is CASSQGISNQPQHF.

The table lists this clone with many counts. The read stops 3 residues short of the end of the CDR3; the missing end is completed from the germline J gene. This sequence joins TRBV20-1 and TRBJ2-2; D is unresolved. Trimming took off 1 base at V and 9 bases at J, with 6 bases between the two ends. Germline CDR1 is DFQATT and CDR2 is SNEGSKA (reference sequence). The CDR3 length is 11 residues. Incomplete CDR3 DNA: TGCAGTGCTAGAGTGAGCCGGGAG. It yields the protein CSARVSRE. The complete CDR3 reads CSARVSRELFF.

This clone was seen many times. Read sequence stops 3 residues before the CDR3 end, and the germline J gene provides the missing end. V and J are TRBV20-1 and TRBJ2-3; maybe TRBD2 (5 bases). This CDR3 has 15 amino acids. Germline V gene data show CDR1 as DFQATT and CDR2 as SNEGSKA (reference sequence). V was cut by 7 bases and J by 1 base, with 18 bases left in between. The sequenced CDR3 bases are TGCAGTGTCCCCCTAGCAAACAAAGGCACAGATACG. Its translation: CSVPLANKGTDT. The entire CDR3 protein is CSVPLANKGTDTQYF.

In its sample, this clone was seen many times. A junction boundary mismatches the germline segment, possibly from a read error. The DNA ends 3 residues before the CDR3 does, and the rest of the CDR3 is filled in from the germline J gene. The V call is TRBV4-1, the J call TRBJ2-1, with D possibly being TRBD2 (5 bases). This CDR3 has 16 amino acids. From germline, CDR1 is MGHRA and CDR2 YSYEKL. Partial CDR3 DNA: TGCACCAGCAGCCAAGATCGGCTAGCCCCCTACAATGAG. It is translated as CTSSQDRLAPYNE. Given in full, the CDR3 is CTSSQDRLAPYNEQFF.

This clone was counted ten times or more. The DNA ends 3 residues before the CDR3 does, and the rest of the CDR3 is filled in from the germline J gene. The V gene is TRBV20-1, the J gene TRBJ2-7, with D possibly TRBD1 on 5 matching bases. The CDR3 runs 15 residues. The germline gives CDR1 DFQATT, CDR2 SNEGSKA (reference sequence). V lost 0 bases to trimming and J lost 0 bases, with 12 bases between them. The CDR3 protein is CSARDRDSPSYEQYF. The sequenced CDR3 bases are TGCAGTGCTAGAGATCGCGACAGCCCCTCCTACGAG.

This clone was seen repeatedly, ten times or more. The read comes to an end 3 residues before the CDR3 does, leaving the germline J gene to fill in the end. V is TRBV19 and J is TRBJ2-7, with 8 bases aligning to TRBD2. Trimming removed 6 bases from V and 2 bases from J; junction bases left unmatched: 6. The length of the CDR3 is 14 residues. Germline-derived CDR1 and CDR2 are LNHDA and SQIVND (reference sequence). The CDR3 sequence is CASRAVSGAYEQYF. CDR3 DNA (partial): TGTGCCAGTAGGGCTGTTAGCGGGGCCTACGAG.

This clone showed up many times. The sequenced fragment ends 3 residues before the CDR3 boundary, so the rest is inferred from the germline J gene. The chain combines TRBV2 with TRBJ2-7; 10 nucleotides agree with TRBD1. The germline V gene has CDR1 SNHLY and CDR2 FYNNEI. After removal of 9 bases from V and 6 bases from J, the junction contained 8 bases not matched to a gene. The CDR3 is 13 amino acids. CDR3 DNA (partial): TGTGCCAGTCCGGGACAGGGGACAGGCGAG. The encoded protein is CASPGQGTGE. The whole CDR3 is CASPGQGTGEQYF.

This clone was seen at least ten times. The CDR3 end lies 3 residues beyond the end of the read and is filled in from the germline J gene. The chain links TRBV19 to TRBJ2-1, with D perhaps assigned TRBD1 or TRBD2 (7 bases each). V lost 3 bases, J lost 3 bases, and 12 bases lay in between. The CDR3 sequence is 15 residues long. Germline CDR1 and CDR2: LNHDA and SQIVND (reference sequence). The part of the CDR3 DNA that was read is TGTGCCAGTAGTATGGGAGGGGGCAGCTACAATGAG. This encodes CASSMGGGSYNE. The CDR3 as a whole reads CASSMGGGSYNEQFF.

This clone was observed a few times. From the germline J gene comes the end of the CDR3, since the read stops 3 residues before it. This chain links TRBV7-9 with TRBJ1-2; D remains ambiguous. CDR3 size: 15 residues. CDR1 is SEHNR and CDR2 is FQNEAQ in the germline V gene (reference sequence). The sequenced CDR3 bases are TGTGCCAGCAGCACAACTAGCTTTGCCTTCTACGAC. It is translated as CASSTTSFAFYD. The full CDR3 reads CASSTTSFAFYDYTF.

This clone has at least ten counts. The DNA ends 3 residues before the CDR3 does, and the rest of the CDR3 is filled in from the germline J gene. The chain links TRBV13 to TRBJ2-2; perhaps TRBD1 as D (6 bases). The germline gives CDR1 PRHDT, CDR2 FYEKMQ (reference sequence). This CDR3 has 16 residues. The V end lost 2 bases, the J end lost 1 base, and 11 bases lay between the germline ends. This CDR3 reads CASSLSQDRNTGELFF. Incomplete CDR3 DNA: TGTGCCAGCAGCTTAAGCCAGGACAGGAACACCGGGGAG.

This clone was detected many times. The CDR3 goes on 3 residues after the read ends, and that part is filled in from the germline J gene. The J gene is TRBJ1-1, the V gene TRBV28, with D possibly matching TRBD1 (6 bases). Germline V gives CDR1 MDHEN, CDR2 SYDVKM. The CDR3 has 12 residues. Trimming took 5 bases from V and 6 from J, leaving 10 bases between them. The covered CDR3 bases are TGTGCCAGCAGTCTACAGGGCGCTGAA. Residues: CASSLQGAE. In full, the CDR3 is CASSLQGAEAFF.

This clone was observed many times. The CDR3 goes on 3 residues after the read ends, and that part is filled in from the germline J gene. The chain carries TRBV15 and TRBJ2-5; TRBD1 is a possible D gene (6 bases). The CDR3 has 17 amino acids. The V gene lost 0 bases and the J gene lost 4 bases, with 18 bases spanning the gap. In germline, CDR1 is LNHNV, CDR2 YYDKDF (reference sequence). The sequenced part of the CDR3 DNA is TGTGCCACCAGCAGAGATGTTCAGCCCCGCAGGGGAGAGACC. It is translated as CATSRDVQPRRGET. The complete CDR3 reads CATSRDVQPRRGETQYF.

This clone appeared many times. The sequenced CDR3 bases are TGTGCCAGTAGTATAGGCGGGAGCGGGAGGTGGTCCTACAATGAG. It yields the protein CASSIGGSGRWSYNE. The CDR3 in its entirety is CASSIGGSGRWSYNEQFF. The genes are TRBV19 and TRBJ2-1; 9 bases are shared with TRBD2. The read falls 3 residues short of the CDR3 end, and the missing part is taken from the germline J gene. Germline-derived CDR1 and CDR2 are LNHDA and SQIVND (reference sequence). J was trimmed by 1 base and V by 1 base; bases with no gene match: 8. This CDR3 is built from 18 residues.

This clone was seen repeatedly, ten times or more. The DNA read from the CDR3 is TGTGCCAGCAGGGGGGCGGGCTATGGC. This translates into CASRGAGYG. In full, the CDR3 is CASRGAGYGYTF. The rearrangement links TRBV5-4 to TRBJ1-2, with D perhaps TRBD1 (6 bases). The read is 3 residues too short to cover the CDR3 end, so that end is filled in from the germline J gene. CDR1 and CDR2 (germline): SGHNT, YYREEE (reference sequence). This CDR3 has 12 residues. Deletions cut 5 bases from V and 4 bases from J, with 9 bases between.

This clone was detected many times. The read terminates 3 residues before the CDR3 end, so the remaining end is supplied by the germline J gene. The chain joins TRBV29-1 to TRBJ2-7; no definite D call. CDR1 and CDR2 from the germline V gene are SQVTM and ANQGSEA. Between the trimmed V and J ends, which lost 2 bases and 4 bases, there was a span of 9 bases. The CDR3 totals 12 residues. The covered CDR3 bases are TGCAGCGTTGAAATGTCCGGTTACGAG. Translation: CSVEMSGYE. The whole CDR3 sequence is CSVEMSGYEQYF.

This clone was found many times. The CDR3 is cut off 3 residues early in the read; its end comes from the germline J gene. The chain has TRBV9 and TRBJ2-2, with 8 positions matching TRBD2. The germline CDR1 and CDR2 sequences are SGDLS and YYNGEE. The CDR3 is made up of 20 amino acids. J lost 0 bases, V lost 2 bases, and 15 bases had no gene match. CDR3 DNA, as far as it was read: TGTGCCAGCAGCGTCGGGTCAGTAGCGGGAAAGTACGCGAACACCGGGGAG. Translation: CASSVGSVAGKYANTGE. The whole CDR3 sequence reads CASSVGSVAGKYANTGELFF.

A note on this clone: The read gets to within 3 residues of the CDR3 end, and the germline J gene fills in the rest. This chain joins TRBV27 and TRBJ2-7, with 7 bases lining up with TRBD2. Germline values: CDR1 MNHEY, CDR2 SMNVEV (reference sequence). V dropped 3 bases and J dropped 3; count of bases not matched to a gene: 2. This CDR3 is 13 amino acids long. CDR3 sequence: CASSFAGDYEQYF. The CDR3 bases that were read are TGTGCCAGCAGTTTTGCGGGAGACTACGAG.

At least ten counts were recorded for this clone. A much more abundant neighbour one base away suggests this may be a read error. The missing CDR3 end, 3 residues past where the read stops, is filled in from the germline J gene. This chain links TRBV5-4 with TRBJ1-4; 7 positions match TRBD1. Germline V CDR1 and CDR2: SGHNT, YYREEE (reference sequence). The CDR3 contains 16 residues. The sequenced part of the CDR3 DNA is TGTGCCAGCAGCGACAGGGTTACGTCTGGGGCCAACGTA. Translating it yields CASSDRVTSGANV. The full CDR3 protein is CASSDRVTSGANVLFF.

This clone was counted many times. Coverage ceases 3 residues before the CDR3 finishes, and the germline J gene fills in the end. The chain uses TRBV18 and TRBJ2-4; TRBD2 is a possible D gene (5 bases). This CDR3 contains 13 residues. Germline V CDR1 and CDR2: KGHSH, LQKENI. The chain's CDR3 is CASSPGTRGHQYF. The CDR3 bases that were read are TGTGCCAGCTCACCAGGTACTCGAGGGCAT.